The rows below give T cell receptor beta chains drawn from one sample of a study of T cell changes during pregnancy in multiple sclerosis. Sequencing was performed with immunoSEQ multiplex PCR; in TCRdb, only in-frame clones are kept and a portion is missing. The data hold about 50,000 clones, with about 90% observed a single time. The source was CD4+ T cells from peripheral blood mononuclear cells, collected after pregnancy. The receptors were gathered from a female donor in good health, enrolled as a control in a pregnancy study. Each CDR3 is given with its conserved first and last residue. The D gene is left open where the match is weak. Rows give clone size only sometimes, using once, few, many, or a class for an expanded clone.

D gene	clone size	V gene	J gene	CDR3 DNA	CDR3 protein
NA	NA	TRBV5-1	TRBJ2-7	TGCGCCAGCAGCCTAGGACTATTTAACGAGCAGTACTTC	CASSLGLFNEQYF
NA	NA	TRBV7-9	TRBJ2-1	TGTGCCAGCAGCTTAAGAGACACAAAAAACAATGAGCAGTTCTTC	CASSLRDTKNNEQFF
TRBD1	NA	TRBV4-1	TRBJ1-5	TGCGCCAGCAGCCAACTCGGACAGGGCCAGCCCCAGCATTTT	CASSQLGQGQPQHF
NA	NA	TRBV30	TRBJ2-2	TGTGCCTGGAGTCAAACCGGGGAGCTGTTTTTT	CAWSQTGELFF
TRBD2	NA	TRBV7-8	TRBJ2-1	TGTGCCAGCAGCCAGATTATACAGCGGGGCAGCTCCTACAATGAGCAGTTCTTC	CASSQIIQRGSSYNEQFF
TRBD1	NA	TRBV7-8	TRBJ1-1	TGTGCCAGCAGCCTAGTAAGGTGGGACAGCACTGAAGCTTTCTTT	CASSLVRWDSTEAFF
TRBD2	NA	TRBV9	TRBJ2-7	TGTGCCAGCAGCGTAGCGACTAGCGGGGATGAGCAGTACTTC	CASSVATSGDEQYF
NA	NA	TRBV28	TRBJ1-4	TGTGCCAGCAGTTTCGGCGGGGTTAATGAAAAACTGTTTTTT	CASSFGGVNEKLFF
TRBD2	NA	TRBV12-5	TRBJ2-1	TGTGCTAGTGGTTTACTGACTAGCGGGATTAGCTCCTACAATGAGCAGTTCTTC	CASGLLTSGISSYNEQFF
NA	NA	TRBV18	TRBJ1-1	TGTGCCAGCTCACCTTTGGGACTAAACACTGAAGCTTTCTTT	CASSPLGLNTEAFF
TRBD2	NA	TRBV9	TRBJ2-3	TGTGCCAGCAGCGTAGGTCCTAGCGGGGGAGGCACAGATACGCAGTATTTT	CASSVGPSGGGTDTQYF
NA	NA	TRBV7-2	TRBJ2-1	TGTGCCAGCAGCCTCAGGCCGGGAGTAGATGAGCAGTTCTTC	CASSLRPGVDEQFF
NA	NA	TRBV19	TRBJ1-6	TGTGCCAGTAGTAGACAGGCCGTCTATAATTCACCCCTCCACTTT	CASSRQAVYNSPLHF
NA	NA	TRBV6-4	TRBJ1-1	TGTGCCAGCAGTGACGGCGGGGAAGCTTTCTTT	CASSDGGEAFF
NA	NA	TRBV7-4	TRBJ1-2	TGTGCCAGCAGCTTAGCTGGACACGCAACTAACTATGGCTACACCTTC	CASSLAGHATNYGYTF
TRBD1	NA	TRBV30	TRBJ2-5	TGTGCCTGGAGTGAAGGGGGCGGCGAGACCCAGTACTTC	CAWSEGGGETQYF
NA	NA	TRBV21-1	TRBJ2-1	TGTGCCAGCAGCGACCCCGCTAGCGGGAGAGGCGATGAGCAGTTCTTC	CASSDPASGRGDEQFF
TRBD2	once	TRBV9	TRBJ2-1	TGTGCCAGCAGCGTACGAGCGGGAGTGGGTGAGCAGTTCTTC	CASSVRAGVGEQFF
TRBD1	NA	TRBV28	TRBJ1-5	TGTGCCAGCAGTTTTGGTGTTCCGACAGGGGGATTCGGTCAGCCCCAGCATTTT	CASSFGVPTGGFGQPQHF
NA	NA	TRBV19	TRBJ1-4	TGTGCCAGTAGGGATTTACAGCTTCCCGAAAAACTGTTTTTT	CASRDLQLPEKLFF
NA	NA	TRBV28	TRBJ1-2	TGTGCCAGCAAGGAGGGGCGGGGCTATGGCTACACCTTC	CASKEGRGYGYTF
NA	NA	TRBV15	TRBJ2-7	TGTGCCACCAGCAAACAGCGGGCGAGCTCCTACGAGCAGTACTTC	CATSKQRASSYEQYF
NA	NA	TRBV7-9	TRBJ1-1	TGTGCCAGCAGCTACGTGACAGGCCCTCTGAACACTGAAGCTTTCTTT	CASSYVTGPLNTEAFF
NA	NA	TRBV19	TRBJ1-2	TGTGCCAGTAGGGTCGCGGCGGGAAACTATGGCTACACCTTC	CASRVAAGNYGYTF
TRBD1	NA	TRBV5-1	TRBJ2-2	TGCGCCAGCAGTCGTTGGAGCCAGGGGGCGATAGGCGGGGAGCTGTTTTTT	CASSRWSQGAIGGELFF
TRBD2	once	TRBV9	TRBJ2-5	TGTGCCAGCAGCGTAACGGCGGGAGGAAGGGGCCAAGAGACCCAGTACTTC	CASSVTAGGRGQETQYF
NA	NA	TRBV28	TRBJ2-7	TGTGCCAGCAGTACCCCAACAGAAGCCTCCTACGAGCAGTACTTC	CASSTPTEASYEQYF
NA	NA	TRBV19	TRBJ1-5	TGTGCCAGTAATGACAGATATAGCAATCAGCCCCAGCATTTT	CASNDRYSNQPQHF
NA	NA	TRBV27	TRBJ2-3	TGTGCCAGCATGCTTACTAGCACAGATACGCAGTATTTT	CASMLTSTDTQYF
TRBD1	NA	TRBV27	TRBJ2-2	TGTGCCAGCTTATCCGGGACAGAGAACACCGGGGAGCTGTTTTTT	CASLSGTENTGELFF
NA	NA	TRBV18	TRBJ2-7	TGTGCCAGCTCATTAGCGCTAGACGAGCAGTACTTC	CASSLALDEQYF
TRBD1	once	TRBV6-5	TRBJ2-7	TGTGCCAGCACCCTCGGGACAGGGGGCTACGAGCAGTACTTC	CASTLGTGGYEQYF
TRBD1	once	TRBV6-6	TRBJ1-1	TGTGCCAGCAGTATAAGACAGGGTGGAACTGAAGCTTTCTTT	CASSIRQGGTEAFF
NA	once	TRBV5-1	TRBJ2-6	TGCGCCAGCAAGCTACAGCCCTCTGGGGCCAACGTCCTGACTTTC	CASKLQPSGANVLTF
TRBD1	NA	TRBV5-6	TRBJ1-5	TGTGCCAGCAGCCGGACAGGGTTCCTTCAGCCCCAGCATTTT	CASSRTGFLQPQHF